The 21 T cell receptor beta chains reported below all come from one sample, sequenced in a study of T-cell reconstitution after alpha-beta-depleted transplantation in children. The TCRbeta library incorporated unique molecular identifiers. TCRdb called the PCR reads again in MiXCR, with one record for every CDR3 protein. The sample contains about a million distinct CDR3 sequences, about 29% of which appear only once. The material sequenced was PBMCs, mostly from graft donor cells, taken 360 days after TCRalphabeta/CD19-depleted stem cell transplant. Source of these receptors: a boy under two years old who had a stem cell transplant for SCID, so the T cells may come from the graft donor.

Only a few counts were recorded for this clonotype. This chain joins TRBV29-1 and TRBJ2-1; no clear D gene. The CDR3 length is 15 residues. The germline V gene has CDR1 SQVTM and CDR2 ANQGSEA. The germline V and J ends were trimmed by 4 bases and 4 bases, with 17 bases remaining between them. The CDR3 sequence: CSVGTDQLVYNEQFF. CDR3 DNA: TGCAGCGTTGGTACGGATCAATTAGTATACAATGAGCAGTTCTTC.

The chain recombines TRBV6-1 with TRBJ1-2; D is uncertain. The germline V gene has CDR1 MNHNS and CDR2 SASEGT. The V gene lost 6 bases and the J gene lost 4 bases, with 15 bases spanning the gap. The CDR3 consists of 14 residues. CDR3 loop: CASSLDGSLYGYTF. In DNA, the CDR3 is TGTGCCAGCAGCCTTGACGGGAGCCTCTATGGCTACACCTTC.

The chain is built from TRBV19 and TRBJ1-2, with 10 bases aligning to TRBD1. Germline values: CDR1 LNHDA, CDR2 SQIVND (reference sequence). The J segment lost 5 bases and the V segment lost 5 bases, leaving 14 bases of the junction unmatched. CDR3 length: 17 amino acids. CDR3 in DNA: TGTGCCAGTAGTTCCTACGAGACAGGGGGCCGGTGGTATGGCTACACCTTC. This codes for CASSSYETGGRWYGYTF.

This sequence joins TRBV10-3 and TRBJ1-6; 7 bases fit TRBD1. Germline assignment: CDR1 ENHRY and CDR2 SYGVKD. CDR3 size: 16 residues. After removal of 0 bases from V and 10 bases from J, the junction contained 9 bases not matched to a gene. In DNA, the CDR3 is TGTGCCATCAGTGAGTCTTTGAGACAGGGAGGCTCACCCCTCCACTTT. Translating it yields CAISESLRQGGSPLHF.

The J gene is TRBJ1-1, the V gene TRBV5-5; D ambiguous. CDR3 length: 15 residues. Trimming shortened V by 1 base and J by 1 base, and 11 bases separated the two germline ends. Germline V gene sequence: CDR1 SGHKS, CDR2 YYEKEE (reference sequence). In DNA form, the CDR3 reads TGTGCCAGCAGCTTGCGCGCCGGGGAGAACACTGAAGCTTTCTTT. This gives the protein CASSLRAGENTEAFF.

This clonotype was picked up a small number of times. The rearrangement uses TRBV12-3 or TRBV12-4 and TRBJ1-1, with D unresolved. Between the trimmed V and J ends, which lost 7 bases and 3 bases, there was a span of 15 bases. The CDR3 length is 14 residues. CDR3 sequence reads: CASIGEFRDTEAFF. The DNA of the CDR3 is TGTGCCAGCATCGGGGAATTCCGGGACACTGAAGCTTTCTTT.

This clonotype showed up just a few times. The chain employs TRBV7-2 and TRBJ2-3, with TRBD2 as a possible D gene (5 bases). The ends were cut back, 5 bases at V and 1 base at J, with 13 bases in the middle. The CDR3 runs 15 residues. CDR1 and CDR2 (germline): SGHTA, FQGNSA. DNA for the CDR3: TGTGCCAGCAGCGGATACCTGAGGGGCACAGATACGCAGTATTTT. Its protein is CASSGYLRGTDTQYF.

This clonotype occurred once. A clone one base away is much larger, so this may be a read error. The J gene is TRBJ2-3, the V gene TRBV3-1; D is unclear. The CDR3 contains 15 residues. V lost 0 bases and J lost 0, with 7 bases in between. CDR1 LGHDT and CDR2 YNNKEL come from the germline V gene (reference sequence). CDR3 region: CASSQDSTSTDTQYF. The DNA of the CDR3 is TGTGCCAGCAGCCAAGATTCGACTAGCACAGATACGCAGTATTTT.

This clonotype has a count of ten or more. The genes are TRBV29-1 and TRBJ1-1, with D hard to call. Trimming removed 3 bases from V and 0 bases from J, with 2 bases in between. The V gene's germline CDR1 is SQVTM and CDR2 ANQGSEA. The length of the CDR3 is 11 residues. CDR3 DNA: TGCAGCGTTGAGTTGAACACTGAAGCTTTCTTT. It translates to CSVELNTEAFF.

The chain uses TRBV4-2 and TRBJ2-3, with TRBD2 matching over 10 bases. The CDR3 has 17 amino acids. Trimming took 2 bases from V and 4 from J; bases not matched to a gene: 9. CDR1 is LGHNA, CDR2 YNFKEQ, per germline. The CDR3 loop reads CASSQRKAGGPPDTQYF. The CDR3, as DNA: TGTGCCAGCAGCCAACGGAAAGCGGGGGGGCCCCCAGATACGCAGTATTTT.

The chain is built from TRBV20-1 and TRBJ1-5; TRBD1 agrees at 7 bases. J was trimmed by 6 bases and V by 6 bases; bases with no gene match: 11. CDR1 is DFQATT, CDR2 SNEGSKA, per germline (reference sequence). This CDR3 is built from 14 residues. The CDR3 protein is CSAKGQLLTQPQHF. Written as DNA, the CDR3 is TGCAGTGCCAAGGGACAGTTGCTTACTCAGCCCCAGCATTTT.

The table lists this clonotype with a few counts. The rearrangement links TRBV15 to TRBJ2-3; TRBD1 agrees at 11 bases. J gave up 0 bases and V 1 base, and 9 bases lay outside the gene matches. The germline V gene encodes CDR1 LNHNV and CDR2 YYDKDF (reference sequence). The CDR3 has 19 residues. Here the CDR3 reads CATSRARAGQGESTDTQYF. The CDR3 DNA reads TGTGCCACCAGCAGAGCTCGGGCGGGACAGGGGGAGAGCACAGATACGCAGTATTTT.

DNA for the CDR3: TGTGCCATCAGTGAGTTTGGGGAGCAGTACTTC. Amino acid sequence: CAISEFGEQYF. The gene calls are TRBV10-3 and TRBJ2-7; D is undetermined. The ends were cut back, 1 base at V and 7 bases at J, with 5 bases in the middle. This CDR3 has 11 residues. Germline V gives CDR1 ENHRY, CDR2 SYGVKD.

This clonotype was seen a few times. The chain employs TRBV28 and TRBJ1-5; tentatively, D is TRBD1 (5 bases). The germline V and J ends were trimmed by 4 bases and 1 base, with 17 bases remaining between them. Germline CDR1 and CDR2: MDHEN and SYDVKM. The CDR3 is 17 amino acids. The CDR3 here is CASSSSGVLRSNQPQHF. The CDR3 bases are TGTGCCAGCAGTTCCTCGGGGGTTTTGAGGAGCAATCAGCCCCAGCATTTT.

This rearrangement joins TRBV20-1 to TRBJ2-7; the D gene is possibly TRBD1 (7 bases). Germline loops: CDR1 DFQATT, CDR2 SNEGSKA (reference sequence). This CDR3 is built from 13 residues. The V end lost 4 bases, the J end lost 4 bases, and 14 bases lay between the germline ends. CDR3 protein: CSATQGGMYEQYF. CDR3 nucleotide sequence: TGCAGTGCTACCCAGGGGGGAATGTACGAGCAGTACTTC.

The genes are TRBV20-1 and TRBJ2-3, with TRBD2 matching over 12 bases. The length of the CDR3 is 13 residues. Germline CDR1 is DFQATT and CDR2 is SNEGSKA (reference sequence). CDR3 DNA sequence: TGCAGCCTAGCGGGGGGGACGACAGATACGCAGTATTTT. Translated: CSLAGGTTDTQYF.

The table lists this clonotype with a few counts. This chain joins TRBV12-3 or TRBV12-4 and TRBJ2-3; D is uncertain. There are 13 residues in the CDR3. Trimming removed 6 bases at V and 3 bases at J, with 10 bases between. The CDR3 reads CASRPPSTDTQYF. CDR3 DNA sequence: TGTGCCAGCAGGCCTCCTTCGACAGATACGCAGTATTTT.

In DNA form, the CDR3 reads TGCAGTGCCGCCCCCCTGGGCGGCTGGGGGCCCGATACGCAGTATTTT. Translation gives CSAAPLGGWGPDTQYF. V and J are TRBV20-1 and TRBJ2-3, with a possible D match to TRBD1 (6 bases). CDR3 length equals 16 residues. V lost 6 bases and J 6 bases, leaving 25 bases between the germline ends. Germline loops: CDR1 DFQATT, CDR2 SNEGSKA (reference sequence).

The chain's CDR3 is CASSSLGQGANIQYF. The CDR3 coding sequence is TGTGCCAGCAGCTCCCTCGGACAGGGCGCTAACATTCAGTACTTC. J is TRBJ2-4 and V is TRBV7-9; 8 nucleotides line up with TRBD1. The CDR3 is 15 residues long. Germline V lookup: CDR1 SEHNR, CDR2 FQNEAQ (reference sequence). Trimming cost V 4 bases and J 7 bases; bases outside gene matches: 9.

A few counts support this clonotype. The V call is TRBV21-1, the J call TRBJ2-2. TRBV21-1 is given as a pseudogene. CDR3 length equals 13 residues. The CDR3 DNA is TGTGCCAGCAGCAAAGGGTTCACCGGGGAGCTGTTTTTT. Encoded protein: CASSKGFTGELFF.

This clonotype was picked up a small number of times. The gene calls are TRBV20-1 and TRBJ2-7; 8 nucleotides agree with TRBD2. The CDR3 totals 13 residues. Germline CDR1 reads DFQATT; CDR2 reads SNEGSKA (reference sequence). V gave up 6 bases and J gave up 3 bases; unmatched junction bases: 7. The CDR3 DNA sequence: TGCAGTGCCACCGTGCGGGGGGTCTACGAGCAGTACTTC. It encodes CSATVRGVYEQYF.